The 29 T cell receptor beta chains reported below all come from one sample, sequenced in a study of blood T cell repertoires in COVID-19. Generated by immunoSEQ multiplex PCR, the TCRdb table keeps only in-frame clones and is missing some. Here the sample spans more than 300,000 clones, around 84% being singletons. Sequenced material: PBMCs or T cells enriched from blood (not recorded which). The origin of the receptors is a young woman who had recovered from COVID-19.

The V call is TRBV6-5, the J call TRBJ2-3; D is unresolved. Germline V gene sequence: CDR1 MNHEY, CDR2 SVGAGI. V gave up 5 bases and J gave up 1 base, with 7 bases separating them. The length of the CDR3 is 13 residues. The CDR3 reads CASSLDRTDTQYF. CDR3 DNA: TGTGCCAGCAGTCTAGACCGCACAGATACGCAGTATTTT.

This chain's CDR3 is CASSVGSVANEQFF. The DNA for the CDR3 is TGTGCCAGCAGCGTAGGGTCAGTAGCGAATGAGCAGTTCTTC. The chain links TRBV9 to TRBJ2-1; weak D call: TRBD2 (5 bases). Germline CDR1 and CDR2: SGDLS and YYNGEE. The V and J ends lost 0 bases and 7 bases respectively, with 11 bases between them. The CDR3 contains 14 residues.

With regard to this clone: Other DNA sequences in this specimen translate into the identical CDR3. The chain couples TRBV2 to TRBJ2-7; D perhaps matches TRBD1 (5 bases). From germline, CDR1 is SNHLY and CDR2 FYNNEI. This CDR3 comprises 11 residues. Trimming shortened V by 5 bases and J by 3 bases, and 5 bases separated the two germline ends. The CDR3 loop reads CASSQGYEQYF. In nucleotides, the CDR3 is TGTGCCAGCAGTCAGGGCTACGAGCAGTACTTC.

CDR3 sequence reads: CASSPLGLDPVLTF. CDR3 DNA sequence: TGTGCCAGCAGCCCCTTGGGGCTGGACCCCGTCCTGACTTTC. This chain joins TRBV6-4 and TRBJ2-6, with D possibly being TRBD1 (5 bases). The V and J ends lost 6 bases and 12 bases respectively, with 18 bases between them. Germline CDR1 reads MRHNA; CDR2 reads SNTAGT. This CDR3 has 14 amino acids.

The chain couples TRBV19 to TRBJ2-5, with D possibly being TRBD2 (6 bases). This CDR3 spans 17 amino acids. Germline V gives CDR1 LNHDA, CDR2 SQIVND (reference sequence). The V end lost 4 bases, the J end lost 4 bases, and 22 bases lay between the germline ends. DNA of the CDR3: TGTGCCAGTAGTACGACCACCGGGAGAGGGTCGCGAGAGACCCAGTACTTC. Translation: CASSTTTGRGSRETQYF.

CDR3 sequence reads: CASSERGLGTEAFF. CDR3 in DNA: TGTGCCAGCAGTGAAAGGGGATTAGGGACTGAAGCTTTCTTT. The rearrangement joins TRBV6-1 to TRBJ1-1; D might be TRBD1 (5 bases). CDR1 is MNHNS, CDR2 SASEGT, per germline. This CDR3 is 14 amino acids long. Trimming pared 2 bases from V and 5 bases from J, leaving 12 bases between.

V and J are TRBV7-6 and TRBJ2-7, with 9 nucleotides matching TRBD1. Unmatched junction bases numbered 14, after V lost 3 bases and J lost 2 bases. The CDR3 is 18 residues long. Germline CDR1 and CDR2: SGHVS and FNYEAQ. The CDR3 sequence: CASSLPGQGNTEPYEQYF. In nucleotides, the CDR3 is TGTGCCAGCAGCTTGCCGGGACAGGGTAACACCGAGCCCTACGAGCAGTACTTC.

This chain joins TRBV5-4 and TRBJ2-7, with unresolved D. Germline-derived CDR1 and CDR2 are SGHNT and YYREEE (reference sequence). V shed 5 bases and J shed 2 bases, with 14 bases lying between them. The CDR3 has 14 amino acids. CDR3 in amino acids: CASSVSPRTYEQYF. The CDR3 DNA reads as TGTGCCAGCAGTGTCTCGCCCAGAACCTACGAGCAGTACTTC.

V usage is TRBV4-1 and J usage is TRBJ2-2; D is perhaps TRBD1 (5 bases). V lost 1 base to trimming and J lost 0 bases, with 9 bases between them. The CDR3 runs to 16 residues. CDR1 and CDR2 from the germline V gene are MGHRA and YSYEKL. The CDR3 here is CASSQVDSANTGELFF. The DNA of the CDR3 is TGCGCCAGCAGCCAAGTCGACAGCGCGAACACCGGGGAGCTGTTTTTT.

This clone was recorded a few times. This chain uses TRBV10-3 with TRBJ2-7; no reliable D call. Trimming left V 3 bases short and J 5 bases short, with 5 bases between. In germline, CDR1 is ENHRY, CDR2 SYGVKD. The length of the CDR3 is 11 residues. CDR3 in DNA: TGTGCCATCAGTGATTCAGACGAGCAGTACTTC. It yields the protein CAISDSDEQYF.

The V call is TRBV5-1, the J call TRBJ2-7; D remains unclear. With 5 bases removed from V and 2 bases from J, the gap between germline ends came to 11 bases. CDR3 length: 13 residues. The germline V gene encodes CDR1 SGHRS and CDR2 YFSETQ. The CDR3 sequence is CASRSPETYEQYF. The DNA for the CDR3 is TGCGCCAGCAGGAGCCCGGAGACCTACGAGCAGTACTTC.

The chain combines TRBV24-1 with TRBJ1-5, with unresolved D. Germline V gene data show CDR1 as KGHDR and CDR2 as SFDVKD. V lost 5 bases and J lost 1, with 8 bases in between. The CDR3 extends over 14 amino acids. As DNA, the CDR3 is TGTGCCACCAGTGTGGGGAGGAGCAATCAGCCCCAGCATTTT. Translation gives CATSVGRSNQPQHF.

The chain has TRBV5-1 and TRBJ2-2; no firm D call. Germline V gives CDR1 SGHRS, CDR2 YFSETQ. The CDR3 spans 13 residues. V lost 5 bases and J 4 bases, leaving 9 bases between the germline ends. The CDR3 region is CASRHVGTGELFF. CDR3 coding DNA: TGCGCCAGCAGACATGTTGGCACCGGGGAGCTGTTTTTT.

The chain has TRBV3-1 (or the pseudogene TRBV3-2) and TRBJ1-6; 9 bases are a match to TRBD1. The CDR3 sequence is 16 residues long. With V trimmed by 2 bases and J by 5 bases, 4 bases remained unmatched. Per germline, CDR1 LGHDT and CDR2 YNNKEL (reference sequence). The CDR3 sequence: CASSQRTGANNSPLHF. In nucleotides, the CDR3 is TGTGCCAGCAGCCAAAGGACAGGGGCGAATAATTCACCCCTCCACTTT.

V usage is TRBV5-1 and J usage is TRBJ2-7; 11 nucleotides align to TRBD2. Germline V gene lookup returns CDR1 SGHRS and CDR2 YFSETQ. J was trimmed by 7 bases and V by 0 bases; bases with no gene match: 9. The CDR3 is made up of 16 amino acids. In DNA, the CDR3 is TGCGCCAGCAGCTTGGCCGCGGCTAGCGGGGGGCGGGAGCAGTACTTC. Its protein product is CASSLAAASGGREQYF. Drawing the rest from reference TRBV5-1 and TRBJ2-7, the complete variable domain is KAGVTQTPRYLIKTRGQQVTLSCSPISGHRSVSWYQQTPGQGLQFLFEYFSETQRNKGNFPGRFSGRQFSNSRSEMNVSTLELGDSALYLCASSLAAASGGREQYFGPGTRLTVT.

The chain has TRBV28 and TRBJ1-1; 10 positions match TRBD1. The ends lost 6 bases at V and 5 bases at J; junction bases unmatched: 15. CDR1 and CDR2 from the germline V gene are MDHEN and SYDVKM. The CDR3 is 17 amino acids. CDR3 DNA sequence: TGTGCCAGCAGAAAATTGACAGGGGGCGCTAGGCCTACTGAAGCTTTCTTT. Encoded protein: CASRKLTGGARPTEAFF.

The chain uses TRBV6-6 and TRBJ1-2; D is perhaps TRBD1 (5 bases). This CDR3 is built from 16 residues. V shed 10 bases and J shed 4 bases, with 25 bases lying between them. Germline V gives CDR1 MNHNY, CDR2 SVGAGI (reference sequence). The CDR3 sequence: CATSGPGAGFPYGYTF. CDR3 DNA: TGTGCCACCTCGGGTCCTGGGGCAGGGTTTCCCTATGGCTACACCTTC.

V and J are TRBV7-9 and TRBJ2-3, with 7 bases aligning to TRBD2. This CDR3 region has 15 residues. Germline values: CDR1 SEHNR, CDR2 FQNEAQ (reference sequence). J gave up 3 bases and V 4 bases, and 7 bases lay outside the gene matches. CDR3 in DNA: TGTGCCAGCAGCTCCCGTGGGGGGGGGACAGATACGCAGTATTTT. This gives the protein CASSSRGGGTDTQYF. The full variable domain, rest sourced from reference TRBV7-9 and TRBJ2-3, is DTGVSQNPRHKITKRGQNVTFRCDPISEHNRLYWYRQTLGQGPEFLTYFQNEAQLEKSRLLSDRFSAERPKGSFSTLEIQRTEQGDSAMYLCASSSRGGGTDTQYFGPGTRLTVL.

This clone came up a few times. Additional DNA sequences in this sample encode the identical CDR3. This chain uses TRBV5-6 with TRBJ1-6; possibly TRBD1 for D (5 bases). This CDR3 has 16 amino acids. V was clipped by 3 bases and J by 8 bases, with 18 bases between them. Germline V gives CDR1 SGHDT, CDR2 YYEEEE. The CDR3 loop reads CASSSGGRLGDSPLHF. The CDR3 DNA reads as TGTGCCAGCAGCTCGGGGGGTCGGTTAGGGGATTCACCCCTCCACTTT.

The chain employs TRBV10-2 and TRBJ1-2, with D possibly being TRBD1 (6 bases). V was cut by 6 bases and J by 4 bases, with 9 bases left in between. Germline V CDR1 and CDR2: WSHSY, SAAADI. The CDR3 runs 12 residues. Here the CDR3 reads CASSAGVYGYTF. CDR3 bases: TGCGCCAGCAGCGCAGGGGTCTATGGCTACACCTTC.

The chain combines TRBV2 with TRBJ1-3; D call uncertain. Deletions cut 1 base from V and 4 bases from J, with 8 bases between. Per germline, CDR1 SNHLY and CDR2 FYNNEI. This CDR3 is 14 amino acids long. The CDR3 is CASSEGLGGNTIYF. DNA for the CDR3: TGTGCCAGCAGTGAAGGGCTGGGCGGAAACACCATATATTTT. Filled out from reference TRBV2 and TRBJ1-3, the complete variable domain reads EPEVTQTPSHQVTQMGQEVILRCVPISNHLYFYWYRQILGQKVEFLVSFYNNEISEKSEIFDDQFSVERPDGSNFTLKIRSTKLEDSAMYFCASSEGLGGNTIYFGEGSWLTVV.

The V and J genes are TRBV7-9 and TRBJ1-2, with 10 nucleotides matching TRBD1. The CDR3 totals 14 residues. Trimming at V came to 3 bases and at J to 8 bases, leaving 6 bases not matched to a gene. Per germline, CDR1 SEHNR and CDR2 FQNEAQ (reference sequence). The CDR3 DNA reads TGTGCCAGCAGCTTTGGGACAGGGGTACGAGGCTACACCTTC. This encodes CASSFGTGVRGYTF.

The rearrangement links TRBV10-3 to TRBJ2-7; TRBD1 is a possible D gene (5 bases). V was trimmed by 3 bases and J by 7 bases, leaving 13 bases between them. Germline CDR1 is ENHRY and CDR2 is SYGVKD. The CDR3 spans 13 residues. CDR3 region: CAISELTGVEQYF. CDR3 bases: TGTGCCATCAGTGAACTCACAGGAGTAGAGCAGTACTTC.

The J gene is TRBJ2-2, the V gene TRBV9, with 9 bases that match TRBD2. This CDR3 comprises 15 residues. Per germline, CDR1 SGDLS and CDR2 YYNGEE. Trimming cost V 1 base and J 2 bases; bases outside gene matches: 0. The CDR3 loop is CASSVLAGNTGELFF. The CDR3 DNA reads TGTGCCAGCAGCGTACTAGCGGGAAACACCGGGGAGCTGTTTTTT.

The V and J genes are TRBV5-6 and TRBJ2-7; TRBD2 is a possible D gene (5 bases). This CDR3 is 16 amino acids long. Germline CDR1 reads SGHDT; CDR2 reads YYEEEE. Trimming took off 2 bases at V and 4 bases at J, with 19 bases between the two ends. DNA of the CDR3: TGTGCCAGCAGCTTCGGTCTTACGGGAACGCAATACGAGCAGTACTTC. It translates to CASSFGLTGTQYEQYF.

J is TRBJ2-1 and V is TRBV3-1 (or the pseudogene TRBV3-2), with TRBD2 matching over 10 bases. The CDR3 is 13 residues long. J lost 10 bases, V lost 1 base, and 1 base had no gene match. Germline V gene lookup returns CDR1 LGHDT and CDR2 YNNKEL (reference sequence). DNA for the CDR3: TGTGCCAGCAGCCAAGGGGGACTAGCGGAGCAGTTCTTC. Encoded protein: CASSQGGLAEQFF.

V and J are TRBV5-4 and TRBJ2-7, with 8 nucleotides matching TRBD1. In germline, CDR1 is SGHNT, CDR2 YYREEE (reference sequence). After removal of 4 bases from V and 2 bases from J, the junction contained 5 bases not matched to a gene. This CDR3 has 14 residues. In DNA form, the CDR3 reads TGTGCCAGCAGCGTCGACAGGGGACCCTACGAGCAGTACTTC. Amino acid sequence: CASSVDRGPYEQYF.

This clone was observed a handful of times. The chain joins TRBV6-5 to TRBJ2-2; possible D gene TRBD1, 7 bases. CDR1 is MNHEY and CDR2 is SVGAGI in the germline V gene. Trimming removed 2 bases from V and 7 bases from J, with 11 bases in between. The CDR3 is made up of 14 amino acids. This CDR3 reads CASSYPGGGGELFF. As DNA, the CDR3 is TGTGCCAGCAGTTACCCAGGGGGAGGCGGGGAGCTGTTTTTT.

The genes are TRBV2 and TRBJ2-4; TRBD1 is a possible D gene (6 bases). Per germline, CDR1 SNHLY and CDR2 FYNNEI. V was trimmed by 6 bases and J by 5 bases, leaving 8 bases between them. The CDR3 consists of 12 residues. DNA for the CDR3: TGTGCCAGCAGACAGGGCCAAAACATTCAGTACTTC. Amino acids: CASRQGQNIQYF.